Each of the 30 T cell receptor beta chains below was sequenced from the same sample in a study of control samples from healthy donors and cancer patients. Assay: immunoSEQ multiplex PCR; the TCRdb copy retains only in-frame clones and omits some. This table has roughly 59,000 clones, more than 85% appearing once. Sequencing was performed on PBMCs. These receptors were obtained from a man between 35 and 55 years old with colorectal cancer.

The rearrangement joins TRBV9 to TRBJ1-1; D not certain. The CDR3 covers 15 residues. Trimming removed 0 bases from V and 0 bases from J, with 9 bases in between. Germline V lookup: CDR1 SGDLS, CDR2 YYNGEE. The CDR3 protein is CASSVGVGMNTEAFF. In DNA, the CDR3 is TGTGCCAGCAGCGTAGGGGTCGGGATGAACACTGAAGCTTTCTTT.

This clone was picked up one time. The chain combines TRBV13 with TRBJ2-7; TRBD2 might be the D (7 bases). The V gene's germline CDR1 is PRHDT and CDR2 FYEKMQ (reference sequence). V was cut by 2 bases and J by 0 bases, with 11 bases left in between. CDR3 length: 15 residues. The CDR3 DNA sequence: TGTGCCAGCAGCTTAATGCGGGGGCCCTCCTACGAGCAGTACTTC. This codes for CASSLMRGPSYEQYF.

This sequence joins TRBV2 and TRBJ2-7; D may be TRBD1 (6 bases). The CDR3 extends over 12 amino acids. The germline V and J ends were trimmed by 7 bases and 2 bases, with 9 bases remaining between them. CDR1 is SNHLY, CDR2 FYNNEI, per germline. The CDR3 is CASTTGTYEQYF. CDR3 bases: TGTGCCAGCACTACAGGGACCTACGAGCAGTACTTC.

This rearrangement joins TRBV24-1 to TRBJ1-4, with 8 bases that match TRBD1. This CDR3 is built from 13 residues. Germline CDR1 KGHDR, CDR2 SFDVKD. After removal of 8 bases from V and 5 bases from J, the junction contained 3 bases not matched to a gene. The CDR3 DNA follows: TGTGCCACCATGGACAGGGCAAATGAAAAACTGTTTTTT. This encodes CATMDRANEKLFF.

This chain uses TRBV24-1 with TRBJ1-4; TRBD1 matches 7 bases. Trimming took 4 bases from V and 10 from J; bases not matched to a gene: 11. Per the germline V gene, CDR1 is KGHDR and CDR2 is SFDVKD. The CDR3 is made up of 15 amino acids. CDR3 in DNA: TGTGCCACCAGTGAAAGGACAGGTGAAACGGGAAAACTGTTTTTT. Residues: CATSERTGETGKLFF.

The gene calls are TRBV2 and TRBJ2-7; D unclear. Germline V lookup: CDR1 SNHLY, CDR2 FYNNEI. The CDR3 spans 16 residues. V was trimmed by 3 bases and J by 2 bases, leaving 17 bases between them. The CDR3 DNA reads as TGTGCCAGCAGTGACCCGTCGGGTAAAGCAACCTACGAGCAGTACTTC. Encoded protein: CASSDPSGKATYEQYF.

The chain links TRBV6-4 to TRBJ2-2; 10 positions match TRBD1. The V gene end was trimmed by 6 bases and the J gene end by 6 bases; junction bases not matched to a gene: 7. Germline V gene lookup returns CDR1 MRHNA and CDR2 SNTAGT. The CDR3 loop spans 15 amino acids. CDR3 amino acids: CASSSGTGESGELFF. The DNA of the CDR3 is TGTGCCAGCAGCTCCGGGACAGGGGAGTCCGGGGAGCTGTTTTTT.

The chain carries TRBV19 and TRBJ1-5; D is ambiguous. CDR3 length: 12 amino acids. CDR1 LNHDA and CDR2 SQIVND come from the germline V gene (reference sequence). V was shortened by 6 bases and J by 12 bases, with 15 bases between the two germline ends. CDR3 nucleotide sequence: TGTGCCAGTAGCCCTAGTCCCGGGAACCAGCATTTT. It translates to CASSPSPGNQHF. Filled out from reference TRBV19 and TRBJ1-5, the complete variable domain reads DGGITQSPKYLFRKEGQNVTLSCEQNLNHDAMYWYRQDPGQGLRLIYYSQIVNDFQKGDIAEGYSVSREKKESFPLTVTSAQKNPTAFYLCASSPSPGNQHFGDGTRLSIL.

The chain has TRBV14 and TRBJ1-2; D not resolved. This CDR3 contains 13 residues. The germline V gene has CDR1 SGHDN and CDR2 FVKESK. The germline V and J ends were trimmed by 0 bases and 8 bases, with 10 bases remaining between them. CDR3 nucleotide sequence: TGTGCCAGCAGCCAAGATTCCAGGTTCGGCTACACCTTC. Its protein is CASSQDSRFGYTF.

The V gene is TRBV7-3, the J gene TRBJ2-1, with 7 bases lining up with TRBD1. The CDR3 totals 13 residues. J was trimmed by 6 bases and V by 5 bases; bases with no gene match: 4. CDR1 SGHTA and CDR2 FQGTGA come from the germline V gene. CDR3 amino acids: CASSPTGANEQFF. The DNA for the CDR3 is TGTGCCAGCAGCCCCACAGGGGCCAATGAGCAGTTCTTC.

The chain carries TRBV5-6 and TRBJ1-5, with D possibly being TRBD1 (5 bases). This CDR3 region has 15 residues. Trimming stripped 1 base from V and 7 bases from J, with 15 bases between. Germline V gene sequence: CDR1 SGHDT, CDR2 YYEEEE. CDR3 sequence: CASSLKGGGPQPQHF. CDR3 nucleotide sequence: TGTGCCAGCAGCTTGAAGGGCGGGGGACCGCAGCCCCAGCATTTT.

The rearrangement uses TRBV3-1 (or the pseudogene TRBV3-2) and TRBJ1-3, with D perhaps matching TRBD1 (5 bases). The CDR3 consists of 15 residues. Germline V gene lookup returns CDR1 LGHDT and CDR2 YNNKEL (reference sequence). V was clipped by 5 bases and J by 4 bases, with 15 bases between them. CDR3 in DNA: TGTGCCAGCAGCAAGGGATCCGGGACGGGAAACACCATATATTTT. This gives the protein CASSKGSGTGNTIYF.

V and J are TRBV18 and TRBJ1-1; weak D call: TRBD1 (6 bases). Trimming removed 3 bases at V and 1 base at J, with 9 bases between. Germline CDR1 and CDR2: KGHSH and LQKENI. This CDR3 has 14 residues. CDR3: CASSPDSSNTEAFF. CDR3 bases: TGTGCCAGCTCACCGGACAGCTCGAACACTGAAGCTTTCTTT.

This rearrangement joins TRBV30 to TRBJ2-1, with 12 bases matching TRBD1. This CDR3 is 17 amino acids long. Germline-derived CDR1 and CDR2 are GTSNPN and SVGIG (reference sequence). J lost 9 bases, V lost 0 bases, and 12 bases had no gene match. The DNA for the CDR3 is TGTGCCTGGAGTGTACACCCCGGGGACAGGGGGCCGGGTGAGCAGTTCTTC. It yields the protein CAWSVHPGDRGPGEQFF.

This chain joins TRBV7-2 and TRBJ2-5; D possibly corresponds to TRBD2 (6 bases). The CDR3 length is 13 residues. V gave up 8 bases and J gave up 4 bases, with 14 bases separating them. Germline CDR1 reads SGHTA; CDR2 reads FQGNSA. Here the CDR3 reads CASSRDLVETQYF. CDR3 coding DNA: TGTGCCAGCTCGAGGGACTTAGTAGAGACCCAGTACTTC.

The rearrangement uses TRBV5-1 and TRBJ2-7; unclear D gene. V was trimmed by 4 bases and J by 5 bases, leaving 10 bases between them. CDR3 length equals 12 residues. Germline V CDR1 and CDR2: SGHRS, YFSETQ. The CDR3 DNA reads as TGCGCCAGCAGCCCTACTGAGGACGAGCAGTACTTC. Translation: CASSPTEDEQYF.

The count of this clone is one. The CDR3 region is CASSQDVRGGSPLHF. CDR3 DNA: TGCGCCAGCAGCCAAGATGTCAGAGGGGGATCACCCCTCCACTTT. The chain couples TRBV4-3 to TRBJ1-6; maybe TRBD1 (6 bases). Trimming shortened V by 0 bases and J by 10 bases, and 13 bases separated the two germline ends. There are 15 residues in the CDR3. Germline V lookup: CDR1 LGHNA, CDR2 YSLEER.

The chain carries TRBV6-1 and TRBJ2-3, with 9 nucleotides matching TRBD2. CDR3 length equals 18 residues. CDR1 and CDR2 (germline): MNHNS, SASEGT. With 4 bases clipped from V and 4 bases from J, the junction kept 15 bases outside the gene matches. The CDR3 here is CASSVTSGGHGSPDTQYF. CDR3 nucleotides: TGTGCCAGCAGTGTAACCAGCGGGGGGCACGGATCCCCAGATACGCAGTATTTT.

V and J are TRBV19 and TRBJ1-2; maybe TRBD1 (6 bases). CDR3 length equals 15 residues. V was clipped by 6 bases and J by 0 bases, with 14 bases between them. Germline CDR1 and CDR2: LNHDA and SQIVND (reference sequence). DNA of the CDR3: TGTGCCAGTAGGTCAGGGGCCTTAACTAACTATGGCTACACCTTC. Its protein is CASRSGALTNYGYTF.

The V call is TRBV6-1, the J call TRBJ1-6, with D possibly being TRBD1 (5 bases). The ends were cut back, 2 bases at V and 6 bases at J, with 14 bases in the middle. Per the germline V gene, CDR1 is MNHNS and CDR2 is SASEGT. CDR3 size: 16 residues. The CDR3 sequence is CASSEIGQGGNSPLHF. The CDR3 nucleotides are TGTGCCAGCAGTGAAATAGGGCAGGGCGGTAATTCACCCCTCCACTTT.

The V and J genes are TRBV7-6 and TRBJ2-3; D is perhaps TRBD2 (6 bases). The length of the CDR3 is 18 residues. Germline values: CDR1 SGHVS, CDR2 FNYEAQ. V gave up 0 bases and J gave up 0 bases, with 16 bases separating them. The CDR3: CASSLAWDLGSSTDTQYF. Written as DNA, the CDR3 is TGTGCCAGCAGCTTAGCGTGGGACTTGGGTTCGAGCACAGATACGCAGTATTTT.

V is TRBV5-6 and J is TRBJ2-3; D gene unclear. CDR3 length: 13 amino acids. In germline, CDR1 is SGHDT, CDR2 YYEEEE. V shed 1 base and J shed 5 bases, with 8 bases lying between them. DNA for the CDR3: TGTGCCAGCAGCTTGATAGGGTTAGATACGCAGTATTTT. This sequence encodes CASSLIGLDTQYF. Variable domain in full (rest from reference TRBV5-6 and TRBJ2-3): DAGVTQSPTHLIKTRGQQVTLRCSPKSGHDTVSWYQQALGQGPQFIFQYYEEEERQRGNFPDRFSGHQFPNYSSELNVNALLLGDSALYLCASSLIGLDTQYFGPGTRLTVL.

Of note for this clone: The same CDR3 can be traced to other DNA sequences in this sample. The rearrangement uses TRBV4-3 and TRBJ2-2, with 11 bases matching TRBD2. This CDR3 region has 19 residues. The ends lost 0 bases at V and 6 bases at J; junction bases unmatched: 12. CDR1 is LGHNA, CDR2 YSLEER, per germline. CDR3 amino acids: CASSQDLVAGGPFAGELFF. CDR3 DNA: TGCGCCAGCAGCCAAGATCTAGTAGCGGGGGGGCCTTTCGCCGGGGAGCTGTTTTTT.

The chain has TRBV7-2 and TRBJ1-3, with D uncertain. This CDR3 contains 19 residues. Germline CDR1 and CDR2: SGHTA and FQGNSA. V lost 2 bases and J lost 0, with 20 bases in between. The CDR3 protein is CASSLRRAGPFLSGNTIYF. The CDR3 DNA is TGTGCCAGCAGCTTAAGGCGGGCTGGACCCTTTCTCTCTGGAAACACCATATATTTT.

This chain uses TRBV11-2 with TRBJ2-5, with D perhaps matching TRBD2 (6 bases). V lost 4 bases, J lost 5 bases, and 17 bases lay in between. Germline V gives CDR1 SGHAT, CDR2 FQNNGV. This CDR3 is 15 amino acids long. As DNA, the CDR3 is TGTGCCAGCAGCTCGGACCGGGACTTCTGGGAGACCCAGTACTTC. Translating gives CASSSDRDFWETQYF.

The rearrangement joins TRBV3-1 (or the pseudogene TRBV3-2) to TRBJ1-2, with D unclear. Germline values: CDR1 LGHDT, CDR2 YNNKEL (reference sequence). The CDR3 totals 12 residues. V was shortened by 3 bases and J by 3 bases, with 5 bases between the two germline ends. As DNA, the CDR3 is TGTGCCAGCAGCCAGATCGACTATGGCTACACCTTC. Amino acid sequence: CASSQIDYGYTF.

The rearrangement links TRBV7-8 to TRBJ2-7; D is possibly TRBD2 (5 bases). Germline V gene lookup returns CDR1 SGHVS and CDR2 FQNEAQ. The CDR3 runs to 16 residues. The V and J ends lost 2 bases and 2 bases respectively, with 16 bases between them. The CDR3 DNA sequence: TGTGCCAGCAGCTTAATCTTCGGGGAACTGACCTACGAGCAGTACTTC. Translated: CASSLIFGELTYEQYF. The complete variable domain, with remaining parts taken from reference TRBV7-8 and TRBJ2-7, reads GAGVSQSPRYKVAKRGQDVALRCDPISGHVSLFWYQQALGQGPEFLTYFQNEAQLDKSGLPSDRFFAERPEGSVSTLKIQRTQQEDSAVYLCASSLIFGELTYEQYFGPGTRLTVT.

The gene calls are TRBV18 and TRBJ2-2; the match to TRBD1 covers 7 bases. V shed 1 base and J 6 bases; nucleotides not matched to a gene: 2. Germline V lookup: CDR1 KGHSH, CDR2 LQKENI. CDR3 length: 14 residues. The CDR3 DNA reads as TGTGCCAGCTCACCACAGGGGGCTGCCGGGGAGCTGTTTTTT. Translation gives CASSPQGAAGELFF.

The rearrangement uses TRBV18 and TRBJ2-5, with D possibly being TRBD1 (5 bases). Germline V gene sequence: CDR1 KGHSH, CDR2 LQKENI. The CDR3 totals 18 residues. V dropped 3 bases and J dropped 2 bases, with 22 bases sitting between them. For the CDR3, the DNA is TGTGCCAGCTCACCGTTCCCCGTAGTGCCGACAGATCAAGAGACCCAGTACTTC. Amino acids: CASSPFPVVPTDQETQYF.

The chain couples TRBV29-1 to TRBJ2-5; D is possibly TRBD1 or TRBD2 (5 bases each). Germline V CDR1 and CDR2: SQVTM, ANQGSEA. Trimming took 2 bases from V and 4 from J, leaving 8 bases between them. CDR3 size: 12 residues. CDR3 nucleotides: TGCAGCGTTGAAAAGGGGAGAGAGACCCAGTACTTC. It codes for CSVEKGRETQYF.